This TCR beta chain was captured in a study of blood T cells in healthy people across ages. Looking at the study overall: Researchers report that template switching captured about one barcoded beta molecule per two T cells.

Primers used in a second PCR of roughly 6 to 12 cycles were a sample-barcoded 5' primer and a J-beta primer mix. TCRdb used MiXCR to reprocess the 5' RACE reads, holding one entry per CDR3 protein. This repertoire shows 1,800,000 or so distinct CDR3 sequences, around 42% found once; its top ten account for 23%. Isolation of PBMCs gave at least 7 million cells per sample. Germline-derived CDR1 and CDR2 are SGHRS and YFSETQ. Trimming removed 4 bases at V and 8 bases at J, with 24 bases between. The CDR3 has 16 amino acids. The TCR originated in a human donor in good health. The sequenced sample consisted of blood. The chain employs TRBV5-1 and TRBJ1-2; D remains unclear. The CDR3 here is CASSANPGSTGGGYTF. CDR3 coding DNA: TGCGCCAGCAGCGCAAATCCGGGCTCCACCGGAGGCGGCTACACCTTC. Supplemented by reference TRBV5-1 and TRBJ1-2, the full variable domain reads KAGVTQTPRYLIKTRGQQVTLSCSPISGHRSVSWYQQTPGQGLQFLFEYFSETQRNKGNFPGRFSGRQFSNSRSEMNVSTLELGDSALYLCASSANPGSTGGGYTFGSGTRLTVV.